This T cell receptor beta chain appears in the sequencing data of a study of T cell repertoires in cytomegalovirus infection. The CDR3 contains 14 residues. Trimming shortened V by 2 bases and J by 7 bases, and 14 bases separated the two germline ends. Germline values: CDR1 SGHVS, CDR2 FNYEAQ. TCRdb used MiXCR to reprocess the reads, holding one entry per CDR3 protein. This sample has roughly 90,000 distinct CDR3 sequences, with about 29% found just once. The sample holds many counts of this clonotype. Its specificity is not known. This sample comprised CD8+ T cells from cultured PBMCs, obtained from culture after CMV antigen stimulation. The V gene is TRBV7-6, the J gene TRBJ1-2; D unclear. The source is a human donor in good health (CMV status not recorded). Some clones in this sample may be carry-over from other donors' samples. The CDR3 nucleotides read TGTGCCAGCAGCTTAAACCCGGAAGAGGCTGGCTACACCTTC. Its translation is CASSLNPEEAGYTF.